This T cell receptor beta chain was retrieved from a study of cytomegalovirus exposure and HLA in healthy donors. Study at large: Inside one of the first data releases sat around 80 million unique TCRs taken from HLA-typed donors. Study-wide results and limits: Previously analyzed data showed that most TCR beta V segments were productive at a frequency of about 87% or about 30%.

Healthy people donating bone marrow made up the donors. This clone occurred once. Its antigen is unknown. Primers: 60 Vbeta forward and 13 Jbeta reverse. The assay was immunoSEQ multiplex PCR, and TCRdb's table has in-frame clones only and misses some. In the table there are about 150,000 clones, 70% to 80% of which are singletons. This CDR3 is built from 14 residues. In germline, CDR1 is KGHSH, CDR2 LQKENI. V was cut by 2 bases and J by 5 bases, with 12 bases left in between. This TCR was recovered from a man aged 30 to 45 in good health and CMV-seropositive. This chain joins TRBV18 and TRBJ1-2; no clear D. Material: PBMCs. CDR3 nucleotides: TGTGCCAGCTCACCAAGTGGGCAGATATATGGCTACACCTTC. Encoded protein: CASSPSGQIYGYTF.